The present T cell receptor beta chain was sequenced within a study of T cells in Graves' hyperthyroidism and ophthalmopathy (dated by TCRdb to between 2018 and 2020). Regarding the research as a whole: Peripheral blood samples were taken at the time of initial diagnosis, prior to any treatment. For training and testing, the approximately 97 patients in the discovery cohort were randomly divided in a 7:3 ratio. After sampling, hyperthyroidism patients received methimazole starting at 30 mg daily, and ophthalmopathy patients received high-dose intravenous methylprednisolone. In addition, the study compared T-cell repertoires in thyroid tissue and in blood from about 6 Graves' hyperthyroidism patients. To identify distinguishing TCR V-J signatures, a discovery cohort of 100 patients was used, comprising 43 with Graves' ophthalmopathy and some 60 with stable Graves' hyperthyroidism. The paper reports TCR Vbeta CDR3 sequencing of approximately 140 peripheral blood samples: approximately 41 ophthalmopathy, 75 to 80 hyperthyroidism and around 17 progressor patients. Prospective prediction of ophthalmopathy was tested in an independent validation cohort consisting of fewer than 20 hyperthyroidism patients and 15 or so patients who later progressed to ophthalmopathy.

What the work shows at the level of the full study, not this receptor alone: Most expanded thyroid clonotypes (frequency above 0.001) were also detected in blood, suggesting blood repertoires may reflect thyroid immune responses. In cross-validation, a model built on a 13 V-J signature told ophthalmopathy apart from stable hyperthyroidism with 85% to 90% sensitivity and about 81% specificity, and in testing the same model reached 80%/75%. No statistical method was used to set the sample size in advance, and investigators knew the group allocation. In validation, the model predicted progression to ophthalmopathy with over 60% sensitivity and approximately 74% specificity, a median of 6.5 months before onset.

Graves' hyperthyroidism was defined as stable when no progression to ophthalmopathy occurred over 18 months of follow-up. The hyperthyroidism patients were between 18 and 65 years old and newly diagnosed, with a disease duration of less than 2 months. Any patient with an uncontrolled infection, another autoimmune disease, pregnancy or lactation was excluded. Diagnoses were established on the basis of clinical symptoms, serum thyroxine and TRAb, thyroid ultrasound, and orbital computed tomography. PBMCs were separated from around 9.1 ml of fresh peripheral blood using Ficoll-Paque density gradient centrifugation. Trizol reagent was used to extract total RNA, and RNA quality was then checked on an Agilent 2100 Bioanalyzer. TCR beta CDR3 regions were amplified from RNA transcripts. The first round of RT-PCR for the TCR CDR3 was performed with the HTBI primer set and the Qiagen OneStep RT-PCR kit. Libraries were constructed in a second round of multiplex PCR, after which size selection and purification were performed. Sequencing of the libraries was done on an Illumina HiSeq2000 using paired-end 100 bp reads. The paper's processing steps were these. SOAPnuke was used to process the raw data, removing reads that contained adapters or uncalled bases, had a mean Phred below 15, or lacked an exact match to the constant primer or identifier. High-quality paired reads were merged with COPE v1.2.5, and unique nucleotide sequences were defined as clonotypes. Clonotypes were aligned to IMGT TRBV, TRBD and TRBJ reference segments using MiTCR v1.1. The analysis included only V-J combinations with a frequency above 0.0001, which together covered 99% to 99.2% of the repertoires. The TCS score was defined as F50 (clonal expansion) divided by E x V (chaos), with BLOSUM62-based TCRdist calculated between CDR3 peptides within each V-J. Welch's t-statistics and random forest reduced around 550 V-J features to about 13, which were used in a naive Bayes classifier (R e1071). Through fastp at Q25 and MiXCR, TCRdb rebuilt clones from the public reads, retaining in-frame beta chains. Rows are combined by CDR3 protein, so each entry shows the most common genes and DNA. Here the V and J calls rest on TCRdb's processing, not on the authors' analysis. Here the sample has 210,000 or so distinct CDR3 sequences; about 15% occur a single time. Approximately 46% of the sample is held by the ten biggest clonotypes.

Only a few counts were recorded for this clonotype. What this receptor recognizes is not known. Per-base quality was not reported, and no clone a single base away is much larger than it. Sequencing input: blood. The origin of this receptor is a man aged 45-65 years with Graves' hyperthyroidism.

The CDR3 protein sequence reads: CASSYTYYEQYF. The bases read TGTGCGAGCTCTTACACTTACTACGAGCAGTACTTC. The chain couples TRBV7-9 to TRBJ2-7; a confident D gene designation cannot be given. The CDR3, from cysteine to phenylalanine, totals 12 residues. The sequence is cut down to CDR3 DNA, 36 bases in frame from base 1. The germline V gene (reference sequence) specifies SEHNR as CDR1 and FQNEAQ as CDR2.